The entry that follows covers one T cell receptor (beta chain) sequence. The antigen is unknown. Using immunoSEQ multiplex PCR, the repertoire was profiled, and TCRdb retains in-frame clones only, with some absent. The repertoire holds approximately 49,000 clones, with around 80% as singletons. These data are taken from a study of OX40 agonist ivuxolimab in advanced cancers. Study-wide context: An anti-OX40 (CD134) antibody with agonistic activity, ivuxolimab, was administered to patients. Ivuxolimab doses were 0.01, 0.1, 0.3, 1.5, 3 or 10 mg/kg every 2 weeks.

Blood got drawn at baseline, again on cycle 4 day 1, and then on cycle 7 day 1. The CDR3 has 14 residues. Germline CDR1 is SGHRS and CDR2 is YFSETQ. The V gene lost 4 bases and the J gene lost 2 bases, with 13 bases spanning the gap. Findings of the study overall: Low normalized T-cell clonal expansion was additionally recorded for some nonresponders.

The chain links TRBV5-1 to TRBJ2-7; possibly TRBD1 or TRBD2 for D (5 bases each). The source is an adult with an advanced solid tumor such as melanoma, head and neck, liver or kidney cancer. The source was CD4+ or CD8+ T cells sorted from blood, collected in a trial of the OX40 agonist ivuxolimab. The CDR3 coding sequence is TGCGCCAGCAGCCCCGAGGGGCCCCCCTACGAGCAGTACTTC. The encoded protein is CASSPEGPPYEQYF.